Presented here are 12 T cell receptor beta chains from one specimen sequenced in a study of shared clonotypes between healthy human individuals. Profiled with immunoSEQ multiplex PCR; TCRdb holds only in-frame clones, not every one. The repertoire consists of more than 500,000 clones, with approximately 94% occurring once and the leading ten covering under 0.065%. Sequences were obtained from naive CD4+ T cells sorted from blood. Specified subset: CD45RA+ positively selected. Source of these receptors: a woman aged 25-40 years in good health.

The rearrangement uses TRBV28 and TRBJ2-5, with D uncertain. CDR3 size: 11 residues. The germline gives CDR1 MDHEN, CDR2 SYDVKM. With 7 bases removed from V and 5 bases from J, the gap between germline ends came to 8 bases. The CDR3 region has the DNA TGTGCCAGCAAGACGGTGGAGACCCAGTACTTC. Protein product: CASKTVETQYF.

The chain employs TRBV6-1 and TRBJ2-7; D unclear. Germline assignment: CDR1 MNHNS and CDR2 SASEGT. This CDR3 is 14 amino acids long. V dropped 1 base and J dropped 4 bases, with 11 bases sitting between them. This CDR3 reads CASSEGGPEYEQYF. The CDR3 region has the DNA TGTGCCAGCAGTGAAGGAGGTCCTGAATACGAGCAGTACTTC.

This chain joins TRBV28 and TRBJ2-7; either TRBD1 or TRBD2 may supply D (5 bases each). The length of the CDR3 is 14 residues. Per germline, CDR1 MDHEN and CDR2 SYDVKM. Between the trimmed V and J ends, which lost 3 bases and 4 bases, there was a span of 13 bases. Here the CDR3 reads CASSLSGPGYEQYF. For the CDR3, the DNA is TGTGCCAGCAGTTTGTCGGGGCCGGGATACGAGCAGTACTTC.

This clone was picked up one time. The rearrangement links TRBV28 to TRBJ2-2, with 10 bases matching TRBD1. CDR1 is MDHEN, CDR2 SYDVKM, per germline. V lost 6 bases to trimming and J lost 4 bases; unmatched junction nucleotides: 11. This CDR3 spans 17 amino acids. The CDR3 DNA is TGTGCCAGCAGACCTCAGAGACAGGGGGCGGTCACCGGGGAGCTGTTTTTT. Translated: CASRPQRQGAVTGELFF.

This sequence joins TRBV27 and TRBJ1-4, with 8 bases that match TRBD1. This CDR3 has 13 amino acids. Germline CDR1 is MNHEY and CDR2 is SMNVEV (reference sequence). V trimming: 8 bases; J trimming: 5 bases; junction bases outside the gene matches: 4. This CDR3 reads CASRGTGNEKLFF. The CDR3, as DNA: TGTGCCAGCCGTGGGACAGGCAATGAAAAACTGTTTTTT.

The chain carries TRBV6-1 and TRBJ2-7; D is unresolved. From germline, CDR1 is MNHNS and CDR2 SASEGT. With 7 bases removed from V and 1 base from J, the gap between germline ends came to 8 bases. The CDR3 sequence is 12 residues long. This CDR3 reads CASNGPSYEQYF. In nucleotides, the CDR3 is TGTGCCAGCAACGGCCCTTCCTACGAGCAGTACTTC.

V and J are TRBV9 and TRBJ2-5; 8 positions match TRBD2. CDR3 length equals 14 residues. Germline assignment: CDR1 SGDLS and CDR2 YYNGEE. Trimming took 4 bases from V and 5 from J; bases not matched to a gene: 7. The CDR3 reads CASSRGAGEETQYF. For the CDR3, the DNA is TGTGCCAGCAGCCGAGGAGCGGGAGAGGAGACCCAGTACTTC.

The gene calls are TRBV5-6 and TRBJ2-5; D unclear. The V and J ends lost 4 bases and 7 bases respectively, with 17 bases between them. The CDR3 extends over 14 amino acids. The germline V gene has CDR1 SGHDT and CDR2 YYEEEE. In DNA, the CDR3 is TGTGCCAGCAGCCTCTCGGACGAGCCTGGGACCCAGTACTTC. Amino acids: CASSLSDEPGTQYF.

This chain links TRBV5-1 with TRBJ2-7, with no clear D. Germline V lookup: CDR1 SGHRS, CDR2 YFSETQ. V lost 0 bases and J 4 bases, leaving 11 bases between the germline ends. The CDR3 contains 14 residues. The CDR3: CASSLASRLYEQYF. The CDR3 coding sequence is TGCGCCAGCAGCTTGGCCAGTAGGTTATACGAGCAGTACTTC. The full variable domain, completed using reference TRBV5-1 and TRBJ2-7, is KAGVTQTPRYLIKTRGQQVTLSCSPISGHRSVSWYQQTPGQGLQFLFEYFSETQRNKGNFPGRFSGRQFSNSRSEMNVSTLELGDSALYLCASSLASRLYEQYFGPGTRLTVT.

The chain employs TRBV5-1 and TRBJ2-5; 8 positions agree with TRBD2. J lost 5 bases, V lost 9 bases, and 15 bases had no gene match. CDR1 and CDR2 (germline): SGHRS, YFSETQ. This CDR3 is built from 15 residues. The CDR3 DNA reads as TGCGCCACCAGTGGCAGCGGGAGCAGGGTTGAGACCCAGTACTTC. Translating it yields CATSGSGSRVETQYF. Combining the CDR3 with reference TRBV5-1 and TRBJ2-5 gives the whole variable domain KAGVTQTPRYLIKTRGQQVTLSCSPISGHRSVSWYQQTPGQGLQFLFEYFSETQRNKGNFPGRFSGRQFSNSRSEMNVSTLELGDSALYLCATSGSGSRVETQYFGPGTRLLVL.

The genes are TRBV28 and TRBJ2-7; D is perhaps TRBD2 (7 bases). Trimming left V 6 bases short and J 5 bases short, with 20 bases between. Germline assignment: CDR1 MDHEN and CDR2 SYDVKM. This CDR3 comprises 15 residues. This CDR3 reads CASSSAGGEGDEQYF. The CDR3 DNA reads TGTGCCAGCAGCTCCGCCGGTGGGGAGGGGGACGAGCAGTACTTC.

The gene calls are TRBV6-1 and TRBJ2-7; possibly TRBD2 for D (7 bases). Trimming removed 7 bases at V and 7 bases at J, with 17 bases between. Looked up from germline, CDR1 is MNHNS and CDR2 is SASEGT. The CDR3 loop spans 13 amino acids. The CDR3, as DNA: TGTGCCAGCAAAAAAACGGGGGGCTGGGAGCAGTACTTC. Its translation is CASKKTGGWEQYF.